This paragraph reports one TCR beta chain. No antigen is known for it. Both 60 Vbeta primers and 13 Jbeta primers went into the PCR. Using immunoSEQ multiplex PCR, the repertoire was profiled, and TCRdb retains in-frame clones only, with some absent. The sample includes approximately 240,000 clones, approximately 90% of them seen just once. These data originate in a study of cytomegalovirus exposure and HLA in healthy donors. Study information: Across around 400 genotyped donors, 65% to 90% landed in the Caucasian-associated ancestry cluster. Study-level findings and limits: Later analysis identified 17,000 or so TCR beta sequences associated with HLA alleles, using a false discovery rate threshold of 0.05. A classifier reportedly called cytomegalovirus status with high sensitivity and specificity. In an earlier analysis, about 87% or about 30%: the productive usage of most TCR beta V segments.

Germline loops: CDR1 SEHNR, CDR2 FQNEAQ (reference sequence). The CDR3 has 13 residues. V was trimmed by 8 bases and J by 3 bases, leaving 11 bases between them. The genes are TRBV7-9 and TRBJ1-5; D is unresolved. This clonotype originated in a woman aged 18 to 35 in good health and CMV-seronegative. The specimen sequenced was PBMCs. CDR3: CASLRAFNQPQHF. CDR3 nucleotides: TGTGCCAGCCTCCGCGCCTTCAATCAGCCCCAGCATTTT.